This T cell receptor (beta chain) was sequenced for a study of T cell clusters in autoimmune cytopenias. Multiplex touch-down PCR amplified TRB using TRB-A and TRB-B pools in one tube. Reprocessing the multiplex PCR reads, TCRdb reports a single entry for every CDR3 protein and omits DNA. The sample table sets out approximately 7,600 distinct CDR3 sequences. The germline CDR1 and CDR2 sequences are LNHNV and YYDKDF (reference sequence). The CDR3 totals 15 residues. TRB was amplified from roughly 0.25 ug of peripheral blood genomic DNA per sample. This chain links TRBV15 with TRBJ2-7; with no DNA, the TCRdb D assignment of TRBD1 cannot be verified. This clonotype originated in a human donor with an autoimmune cytopenia or autoimmune hepatitis (not recorded which). The sequenced sample consisted of peripheral blood. The chain's CDR3 is CATSRAGQGLGEQYF. Drawing the rest from reference TRBV15 and TRBJ2-7, the complete variable domain is DAMVIQNPRYQVTQFGKPVTLSCSQTLNHNVMYWYQQKSSQAPKLLFHYYDKDFNNEADTPDNFQSRRPNTSFCFLDIRSPGLGDTAMYLCATSRAGQGLGEQYFGPGTRLTVT.